Listed below are T cell receptor beta chains from one sample, sequenced in a study of cytotoxic CD8 clonotypes in ibrutinib-treated CLL. The table came from immunoSEQ multiplex PCR; TCRdb's copy has only in-frame clones and leaves some out. Found here are some 200,000 clones, around 70% of them singletons; the top ten hold roughly an eighth. The starting material was PBMCs, obtained after 24 months of ibrutinib treatment. These receptors all come from a human donor with chronic lymphocytic leukemia. The CDR3 runs from the conserved cysteine through the conserved F or W. A D gene is named only where the DNA matches it firmly. Not all rows give a size; the values are once, few, many and, for expanded clones, a class.

.	14	TRBV25-1	.	TRBJ2-1	CASSNPSSYNEQFF	TGTGCCAGCAGTAACCCGAGCTCCTACAATGAGCAGTTCTTC
TRBD1	17	TRBV5-8	.	TRBJ1-1	CASSLGDSLYLNTEAFF	TGTGCCAGCAGCTTGGGGGACAGCTTATATCTGAACACTGAAGCTTTCTTT
.	14	TRBV7-2	few	TRBJ1-2	CASSLGAGDNGYTF	TGTGCCAGCAGCTTAGGGGCAGGGGATAATGGCTACACCTTC
.	15	TRBV6-5	.	TRBJ2-3	CASSYSGTSTDTQYF	TGTGCCAGCAGTTACTCGGGGACTAGCACAGATACGCAGTATTTT
.	16	TRBV4-2	.	TRBJ2-3	CASSQDDPRGADTQYF	TGTGCCAGCAGCCAAGATGACCCTCGTGGAGCAGATACGCAGTATTTT
.	16	TRBV4-3	.	TRBJ2-7	CASSQGPPGPRGEQYF	TGCGCCAGCAGCCAAGGTCCCCCCGGTCCTCGAGGCGAGCAGTACTTC
.	12	TRBV15	few	TRBJ2-1	CATSRGSNEQFF	TGTGCCACCAGCAGAGGTAGCAATGAGCAGTTCTTC
TRBD2	16	TRBV4-1	.	TRBJ2-3	CASSQGLAGVVWTQYF	TGCGCCAGCAGCCAAGGGCTAGCGGGCGTGGTATGGACGCAGTATTTT
.	15	TRBV4-3	once	TRBJ2-7	CASSLQGTARYEQYF	TGCGCCAGCAGTCTTCAGGGCACAGCCCGATACGAGCAGTACTTC
TRBD2	15	TRBV7-3	.	TRBJ2-2	CASSLLAANTGELFF	TGTGCCAGCAGCTTACTAGCGGCGAACACCGGGGAGCTGTTTTTT
.	15	TRBV7-9	few	TRBJ1-1	CASSSRGNMNTEAFF	TGTGCCAGCAGCTCCCGTGGAAACATGAACACTGAAGCTTTCTTT
.	11	TRBV30	.	TRBJ2-7	CAWSGVYEQYF	TGTGCCTGGAGTGGAGTCTACGAGCAGTACTTC
.	20	TRBV29-1	.	TRBJ1-2	CSVDFKRVLEGQGFGYGYTF	TGCAGCGTTGATTTTAAACGAGTTCTTGAAGGCCAGGGATTTGGGTATGGCTACACCTTC
.	10	TRBV30	.	TRBJ2-3	CAWSQDTQYF	TGTGCCTGGTCCCAAGATACGCAGTATTTT
TRBD1	17	TRBV7-9	.	TRBJ2-6	CASSLKGQGFRANVLTF	TGTGCCAGCAGCTTAAAGGGACAGGGATTTAGGGCCAACGTCCTGACTTTC
.	15	TRBV5-1	few	TRBJ2-2	CASSLGATNTGELFF	TGCGCCAGCAGCCTGGGGGCCACGAACACCGGGGAGCTGTTTTTT
TRBD1	15	TRBV5-1	.	TRBJ1-1	CASSHDRGLGTEAFF	TGCGCCAGCAGCCATGACAGGGGGCTGGGGACTGAAGCTTTCTTT
.	12	TRBV27	.	TRBJ2-1	CASSPLGEEQFF	TGTGCCAGCAGCCCGCTAGGGGAGGAGCAGTTCTTC
TRBD1	15	TRBV29-1	.	TRBJ2-7	CSVEGAGQGAFEQYF	TGCAGCGTTGAAGGGGCCGGACAGGGGGCTTTCGAGCAGTACTTC
TRBD1	15	TRBV28	.	TRBJ2-2	CASRIQGAGTGELFF	TGTGCCAGCAGGATACAGGGGGCTGGGACCGGGGAGCTGTTTTTT
TRBD1	15	TRBV29-1	.	TRBJ2-5	CSVVPADRGQETQYF	TGCAGCGTTGTTCCGGCGGACAGGGGACAAGAGACCCAGTACTTC
.	13	TRBV27	.	TRBJ1-4	CASSFRTAEKLFF	TGTGCCAGCAGTTTCCGGACAGCTGAAAAACTGTTTTTT
.	14	TRBV7-8	few	TRBJ2-7	CASSLAEGSYEQYF	TGTGCCAGCAGCTTAGCAGAAGGGTCCTACGAGCAGTACTTC
.	11	TRBV27	.	TRBJ1-2	CASRTGLGYTF	TGTGCCAGCAGAACAGGGCTTGGCTACACCTTC
.	15	TRBV14	.	TRBJ2-2	CASSHLTGKTGELFF	TGTGCCAGCAGCCACCTAACAGGGAAAACCGGGGAGCTGTTTTTT
TRBD1	14	TRBV19	.	TRBJ2-2	CASRDRRRTGELFF	TGTGCCAGTAGGGACAGGCGGAGGACCGGGGAGCTGTTTTTT
TRBD2	16	TRBV5-1	.	TRBJ2-2	CASSLAWLADTGELFF	TGCGCCAGCAGCTTGGCTTGGCTAGCGGACACCGGGGAGCTGTTTTTT
TRBD2	16	TRBV4-2	.	TRBJ2-7	CASSQGTLAGVYEQYF	TGTGCCAGCAGCCAAGGAACGCTAGCGGGAGTCTACGAGCAGTACTTC
.	17	TRBV5-1	.	TRBJ2-3	CASSSQRDTRAGDTQYF	TGCGCCAGCAGCTCACAACGGGACACCAGGGCAGGAGATACGCAGTATTTT
.	15	TRBV4-3	.	TRBJ2-7	CASSQGVAQAYEQYF	TGCGCCAGCAGCCAGGGGGTAGCCCAGGCCTACGAGCAGTACTTC
.	14	TRBV15	.	TRBJ2-5	CATSREKGQETQYF	TGTGCCACCAGCAGAGAAAAAGGACAAGAGACCCAGTACTTC
.	15	TRBV28	few	TRBJ2-7	CASSPRTFQSYEQYF	TGTGCCAGCAGTCCCCGGACATTCCAGTCCTACGAGCAGTACTTC
.	13	TRBV7-2	.	TRBJ2-1	CASSLDPIGEQFF	TGTGCCAGCAGCTTAGATCCGATTGGCGAGCAGTTCTTC